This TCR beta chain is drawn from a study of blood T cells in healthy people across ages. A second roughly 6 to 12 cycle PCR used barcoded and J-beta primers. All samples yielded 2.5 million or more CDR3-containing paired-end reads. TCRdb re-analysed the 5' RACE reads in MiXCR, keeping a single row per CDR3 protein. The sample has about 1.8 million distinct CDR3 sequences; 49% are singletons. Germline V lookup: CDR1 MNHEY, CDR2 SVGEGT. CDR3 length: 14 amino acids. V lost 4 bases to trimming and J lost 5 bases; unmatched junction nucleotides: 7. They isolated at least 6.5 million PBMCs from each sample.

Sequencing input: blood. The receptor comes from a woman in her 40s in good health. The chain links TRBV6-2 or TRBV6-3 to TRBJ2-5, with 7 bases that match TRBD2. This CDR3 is CASSSLRTRETQYF. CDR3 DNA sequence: TGTGCCAGCAGTTCCCTCCGGACTAGGGAGACCCAGTACTTC.